This is a list of T cell receptor beta chains from one sample in a study of cytomegalovirus exposure and HLA in healthy donors. Assay used: immunoSEQ multiplex PCR; TCRdb lists only in-frame clones, some missing. In the table there are about 100,000 clones, 81% of which are singletons. Sample: PBMCs. These receptors all come from a man aged 35 to 55 in good health and CMV-seropositive. Both conserved end residues are part of each CDR3. Each record gives: V gene, clone size, D gene, J gene, CDR3 protein, CDR3 DNA. A D gene is named only where the DNA matches it firmly. The size of a clone is reported for some rows only, either as once, few or many, or as a class for expanded clones.

TRBV10-2	-	-	TRBJ2-1	CASSETAIYNEQFF	TGCGCCAGCAGTGAGACCGCTATATACAATGAGCAGTTCTTC
TRBV5-4	-	TRBD1	TRBJ1-1	CASSTDRESTEAFF	TGTGCCAGCAGCACTGACAGGGAGTCGACTGAAGCTTTCTTT
TRBV10-1	-	-	TRBJ2-2	CASSSATGELFF	TGCGCCAGCAGTTCAGCGACCGGGGAGCTGTTTTTT
TRBV20-1	-	TRBD1	TRBJ1-1	CSAQRTGEAFF	TGCAGTGCCCAAAGGACAGGTGAAGCTTTCTTT
TRBV30	-	TRBD1	TRBJ1-2	CAWRATGTYGYTF	TGTGCCTGGCGGGCGACAGGGACGTATGGCTACACCTTC
TRBV28	-	-	TRBJ1-1	CASSLPSRGMNTEAFF	TGTGCCAGCAGCCTACCCTCCAGGGGCATGAACACTGAAGCTTTCTTT
TRBV6-1	-	TRBD1	TRBJ2-5	CASRTGGPETQYF	TGTGCCAGCAGGACAGGGGGCCCAGAGACCCAGTACTTC
TRBV18	-	TRBD1	TRBJ2-7	CASSPPQGVSYEQYF	TGTGCCAGCTCACCACCGCAGGGGGTCTCCTACGAGCAGTACTTC
TRBV27	-	TRBD2	TRBJ2-7	CASSLSSLAEYEQYF	TGTGCCAGCAGTTTATCGAGTCTAGCGGAATACGAGCAGTACTTC
TRBV11-2	-	-	TRBJ2-7	CASSALRGDRYEQYF	TGTGCCAGCAGCGCGCTTCGCGGGGACCGCTACGAGCAGTACTTC
TRBV9	-	-	TRBJ2-5	CASSAGNVDSRTETQYF	TGTGCCAGCAGCGCCGGAAACGTGGACAGCCGTACTGAGACCCAGTACTTC
TRBV27	-	TRBD2	TRBJ2-7	CASSLGLAVPGEQYF	TGTGCCAGCAGTTTAGGACTAGCGGTGCCAGGGGAGCAGTACTTC
TRBV5-1	-	TRBD1	TRBJ1-4	CASSPAGTGAYRGEKLFF	TGCGCCAGCAGTCCGGCCGGGACAGGGGCCTACCGGGGTGAAAAACTGTTTTTT
TRBV14	-	TRBD1	TRBJ2-1	CASSQARKDRVYHEQFF	TGTGCCAGCAGCCAAGCGAGGAAGGACAGGGTTTACCATGAGCAGTTCTTC
TRBV29-1	-	-	TRBJ2-7	CSVREYEQYF	TGCAGCGTCAGGGAATACGAGCAGTACTTC
TRBV28	-	-	TRBJ1-4	CASSFTGPSAGEKLFF	TGTGCCAGCAGTTTCACCGGACCCTCGGCGGGCGAAAAACTGTTTTTT
TRBV19	-	TRBD1	TRBJ2-5	CASSIEGTGTQETQYF	TGTGCCAGTAGTATAGAAGGGACAGGGACCCAAGAGACCCAGTACTTC
TRBV5-8	-	TRBD1	TRBJ1-1	CASTNLWTGARGTEAFF	TGTGCCAGCACGAACCTGTGGACAGGGGCCAGGGGCACTGAAGCTTTCTTT
TRBV29-1	-	TRBD1	TRBJ1-1	CSVVQGYTEAFF	TGCAGCGTTGTACAGGGGTATACTGAAGCTTTCTTT
TRBV2	-	TRBD1	TRBJ2-4	CASRPLVGQGAQAKNIQYF	TGTGCCAGCAGACCCTTGGTGGGACAGGGGGCGCAAGCCAAAAACATTCAGTACTTC
TRBV6-5	-	TRBD1	TRBJ1-1	CASSTDRTNTEAFF	TGTGCCAGCAGTACGGACAGGACGAACACTGAAGCTTTCTTT
TRBV5-5	few	TRBD2	TRBJ2-5	CASRLTSGQETQYF	TGTGCCAGCAGGTTGACTAGCGGTCAAGAGACCCAGTACTTC
TRBV7-6	-	TRBD2	TRBJ2-1	CASSFITSGGARDEQFF	TGTGCCAGCAGCTTTATTACTAGCGGGGGGGCCAGAGATGAGCAGTTCTTC
TRBV7-9	-	TRBD1	TRBJ2-1	CASGQGAYNEQFF	TGTGCCAGCGGACAGGGGGCCTACAATGAGCAGTTCTTC
TRBV7-9	-	TRBD2	TRBJ2-3	CASSLRAGDRRDTQYF	TGTGCCAGCAGCTTACGGGCGGGGGATCGTCGAGATACGCAGTATTTT
TRBV4-1	once	-	TRBJ2-7	CASSQSLSYEQYF	TGCGCCAGCAGCCAATCACTGTCCTACGAGCAGTACTTC
TRBV23-1	-	TRBD2	TRBJ2-7	CASTQNGLLAGPKYEQYF	TGCGCCAGCACCCAAAACGGTCTACTAGCGGGACCGAAATACGAGCAGTACTTC
TRBV9	-	-	TRBJ2-7	CASSVESLTYEQYF	TGTGCCAGCAGCGTAGAAAGCCTCACCTACGAGCAGTACTTC